This TCR beta chain is drawn from a study of cytomegalovirus exposure and HLA in healthy donors. Study conclusions and caveats: When analyzed later, the rates of TCR association showed variation by HLA locus, with DRB1 the most and HLA-C the fewest. Reports indicated that the classifier achieved high specificity and sensitivity in diagnosing cytomegalovirus status.

Of note for this clone: What it recognizes is unknown.

The V and J ends lost 3 bases and 6 bases respectively, with 11 bases between them. This CDR3 is built from 13 residues. From germline, CDR1 is SEHNR and CDR2 FQNEAQ (reference sequence). The PCR contained 60 Vbeta and 13 Jbeta primers. Some clones are missing from TCRdb's copy, which holds only in-frame ones; the method was immunoSEQ multiplex PCR. The sample records about 200,000 clones, roughly four fifths being singletons. The chain has TRBV7-9 and TRBJ1-2, with D hard to call. Sample: PBMCs. The receptor was isolated from a man aged 40-55 years in good health and CMV-seropositive. The CDR3 region is CASSLDKTNGYTF. The CDR3 bases are TGTGCCAGCAGCTTGGATAAGACAAATGGCTACACCTTC. Full variable domain (outside the CDR3, taken from reference TRBV7-9 and TRBJ1-2): DTGVSQNPRHKITKRGQNVTFRCDPISEHNRLYWYRQTLGQGPEFLTYFQNEAQLEKSRLLSDRFSAERPKGSFSTLEIQRTEQGDSAMYLCASSLDKTNGYTFGSGTRLTVV.